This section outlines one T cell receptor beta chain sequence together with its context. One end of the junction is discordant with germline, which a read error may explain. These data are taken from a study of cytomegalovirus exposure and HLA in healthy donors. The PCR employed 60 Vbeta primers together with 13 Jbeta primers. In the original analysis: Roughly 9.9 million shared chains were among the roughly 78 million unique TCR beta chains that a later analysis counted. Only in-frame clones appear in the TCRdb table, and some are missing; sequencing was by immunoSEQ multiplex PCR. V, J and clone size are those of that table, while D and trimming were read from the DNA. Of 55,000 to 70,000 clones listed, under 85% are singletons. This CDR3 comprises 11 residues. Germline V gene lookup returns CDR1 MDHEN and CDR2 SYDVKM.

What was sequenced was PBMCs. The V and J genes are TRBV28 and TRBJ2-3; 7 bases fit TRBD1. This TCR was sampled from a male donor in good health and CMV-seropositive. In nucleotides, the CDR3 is TGTGCCAGCAGTTCTAATCTGGACAGGCAATTT. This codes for CASSSNLDRQF.